The following is a TCR beta chain sequence with its context. This sample is part of a study of blood T cell repertoires in COVID-19. Whole-study context: Spain, Italy and the United States supplied samples that represented acute and convalescent COVID-19. T cells, B-cell-depleted T cells, or PBMCs provided the cDNA or gDNA that served as material.

This CDR3 spans 17 amino acids. Trimming pared 5 bases from V and 0 bases from J, leaving 18 bases between. Germline CDR1 reads SGHAT; CDR2 reads FQNNGV. Authors' analysis steps: Estimation of nucleated cell counts relied on the amplification of reference gene primers. Libraries were prepared by immunoSEQ multiplex PCR; TCRdb keeps only in-frame clonotypes and omits some of them. V and J calls and clone size are copied from that table; D and trimming were computed from the DNA. The profile shows 100,000 or so clones, more than 80% of them singletons. The chain employs TRBV11-2 and TRBJ2-3, with D uncertain. The sample taken for sequencing was peripheral blood. This clonotype was obtained from a woman older than 75 with acute or convalescent COVID-19. The DNA of the CDR3 is TGTGCCAGCAGCCCGCTAGGCGCCACGACTAGCACAGATACGCAGTATTTT. It translates to CASSPLGATTSTDTQYF.